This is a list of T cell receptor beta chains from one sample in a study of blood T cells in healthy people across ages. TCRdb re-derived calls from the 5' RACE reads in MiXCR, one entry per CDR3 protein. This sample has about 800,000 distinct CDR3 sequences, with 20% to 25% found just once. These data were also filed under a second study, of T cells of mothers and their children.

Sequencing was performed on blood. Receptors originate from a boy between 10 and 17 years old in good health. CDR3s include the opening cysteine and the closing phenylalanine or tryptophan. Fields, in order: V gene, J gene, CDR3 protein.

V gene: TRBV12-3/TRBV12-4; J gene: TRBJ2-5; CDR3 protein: CASSFGQPYTFGSGTQYF
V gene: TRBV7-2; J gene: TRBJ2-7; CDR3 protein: CASSLAEWRPYEQYF
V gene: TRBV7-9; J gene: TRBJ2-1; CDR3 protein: CASSSNYYNEQFF
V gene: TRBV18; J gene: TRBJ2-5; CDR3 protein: CASSPESVGLRETQYF
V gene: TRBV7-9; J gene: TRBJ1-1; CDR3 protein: CASSPRAADTEAFF
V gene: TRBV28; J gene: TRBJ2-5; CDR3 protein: CASRRLGGRWETQYF
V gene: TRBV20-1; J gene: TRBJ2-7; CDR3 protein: CSAYGQGASYEQYF
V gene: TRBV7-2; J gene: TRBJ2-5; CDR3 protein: CASRLGWGPRQETQYF
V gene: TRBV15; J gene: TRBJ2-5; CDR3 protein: CATSRTSGNQETQYF
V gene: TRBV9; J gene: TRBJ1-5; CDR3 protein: CASSSGTNQPQHF
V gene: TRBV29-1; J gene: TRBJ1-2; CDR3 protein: CSAGGGSDYGYTF
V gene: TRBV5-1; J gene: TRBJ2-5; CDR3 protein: CASSVLGRRQETQYF
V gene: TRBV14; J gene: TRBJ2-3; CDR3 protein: CASSHVRRDTQYF
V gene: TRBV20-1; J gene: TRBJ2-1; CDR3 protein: CSARPPSGPGDEQFF
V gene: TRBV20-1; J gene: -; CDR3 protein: CSARVGTISSEQYF
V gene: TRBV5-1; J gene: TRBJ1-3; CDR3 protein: CASSLERDISGNTIYF
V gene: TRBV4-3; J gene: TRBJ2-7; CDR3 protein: CASSQDNGDKQYF
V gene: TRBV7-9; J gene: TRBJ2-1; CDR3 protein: CASSFGAGAVSEQFF
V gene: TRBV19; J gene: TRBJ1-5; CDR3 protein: CASSTKGGGNQPQHF
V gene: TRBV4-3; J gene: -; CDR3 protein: CASSQDRSGGSLIEQYF
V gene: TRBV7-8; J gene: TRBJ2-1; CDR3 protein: CASSDPGLANEQFF
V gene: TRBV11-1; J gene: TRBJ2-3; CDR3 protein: CASSQSPITDTQYF
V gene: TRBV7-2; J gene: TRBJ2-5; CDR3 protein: CASSFGLAGVETQYF
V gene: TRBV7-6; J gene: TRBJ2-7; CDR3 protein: CASSSIAGPRSYEQYF
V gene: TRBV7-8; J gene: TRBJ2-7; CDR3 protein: CASSFQGTSYEQYF
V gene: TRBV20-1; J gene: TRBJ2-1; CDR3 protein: CSARTGTSGRYNEQFF
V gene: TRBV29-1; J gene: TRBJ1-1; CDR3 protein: CSVQGVTEAFF
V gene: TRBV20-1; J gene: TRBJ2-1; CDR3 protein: CSARDGGSPSSYNEQFF
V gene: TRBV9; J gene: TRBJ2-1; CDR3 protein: CASSVEAGPYEQFF
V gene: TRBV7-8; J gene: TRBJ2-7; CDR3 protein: CASSLGVGTGVYEQYF
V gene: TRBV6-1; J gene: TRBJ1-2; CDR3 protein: CASIPPGGGYTF
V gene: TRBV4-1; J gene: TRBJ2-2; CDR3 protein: CASSQGQVTGELFF
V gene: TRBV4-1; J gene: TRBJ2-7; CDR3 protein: CASSQGLGHEQYF
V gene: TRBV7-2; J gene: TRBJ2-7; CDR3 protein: CASSEVGTGVREQYF
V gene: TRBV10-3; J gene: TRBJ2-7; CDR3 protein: CAIRRGQSSYEQYF
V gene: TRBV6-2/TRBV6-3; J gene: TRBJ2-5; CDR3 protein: CASSRLAQETQYF
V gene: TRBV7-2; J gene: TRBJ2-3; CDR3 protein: CASSFRGGPTDTQYF
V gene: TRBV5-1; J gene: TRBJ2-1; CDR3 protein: CASSLTGGPSYNEQFF
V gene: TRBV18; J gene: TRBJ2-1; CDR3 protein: CASSPQVWGEQFF
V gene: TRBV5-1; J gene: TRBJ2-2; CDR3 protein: CASSLSGSDTGELFF
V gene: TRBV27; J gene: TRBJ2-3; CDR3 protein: CASSSNPGTQYF
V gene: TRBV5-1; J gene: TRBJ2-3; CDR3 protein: CASSPDRGTDTQYF